A single sample is the source of the 7 T cell receptor beta chains below, sequenced in a study of OX40 agonist ivuxolimab in advanced cancers. Sequencing was performed with immunoSEQ multiplex PCR; in TCRdb, only in-frame clones are kept and a portion is missing. The sample consists of some 79,000 clones, about nine tenths of them appearing once. This specimen was CD4+ or CD8+ T cells sorted from blood, taken in a trial of the OX40 agonist ivuxolimab. The receptors here all came from an adult with an advanced solid tumor such as melanoma, head and neck, liver or kidney cancer.

This chain connects TRBV28 to TRBJ1-3; TRBD1 is a possible D gene (5 bases). V was shortened by 5 bases and J by 2 bases, with 7 bases between the two germline ends. Germline CDR1 MDHEN, CDR2 SYDVKM. The CDR3 runs 13 residues. The CDR3 sequence: CASSPQAGNTIYF. In nucleotides, the CDR3 is TGTGCCAGCAGTCCACAGGCTGGAAACACCATATATTTT. The variable domain in full, completed from reference TRBV28 and TRBJ1-3, reads DVKVTQSSRYLVKRTGEKVFLECVQDMDHENMFWYRQDPGLGLRLIYFSYDVKMKEKGDIPEGYSVSREKKERFSLILESASTNQTSMYLCASSPQAGNTIYFGEGSWLTVV.

The V call is TRBV11-3, the J call TRBJ1-3, with D uncertain. The CDR3 is 15 residues long. Germline V gives CDR1 SGHNT, CDR2 YENEEA. V was pared by 3 bases and J by 0 bases, with 9 bases between. The CDR3 loop is CASSFWGLSGNTIYF. The CDR3 DNA reads TGTGCCAGCAGCTTCTGGGGTCTCTCTGGAAACACCATATATTTT. Complete variable domain (other parts from reference TRBV11-3 and TRBJ1-3): EAGVVQSPRYKIIEKKQPVAFWCNPISGHNTLYWYLQNLGQGPELLIRYENEEAVDDSQLPKDRFSAERLKGVDSTLKIQPAELGDSAVYLCASSFWGLSGNTIYFGEGSWLTVV.

The genes are TRBV7-9 and TRBJ1-1; D is perhaps TRBD1 (5 bases). Germline V lookup: CDR1 SEHNR, CDR2 FQNEAQ (reference sequence). V was trimmed by 6 bases and J by 4 bases, leaving 12 bases between them. There are 13 residues in the CDR3. CDR3 nucleotides: TGTGCCAGCAGACCCCAGGGTGGCACTGAAGCTTTCTTT. It yields the protein CASRPQGGTEAFF.

V gene TRBV2 combines with J gene TRBJ1-4; D is unresolved. The V and J ends lost 5 bases and 8 bases respectively, with 9 bases between them. There are 12 residues in the CDR3. The germline gives CDR1 SNHLY, CDR2 FYNNEI. CDR3 region: CASSPLAEKLFF. Written as DNA, the CDR3 is TGTGCCAGCAGTCCCCTGGCGGAAAAACTGTTTTTT.

The rearrangement uses TRBV28 and TRBJ1-3; possible D gene TRBD1, 5 bases. The CDR3 covers 15 residues. The ends were cut back, 5 bases at V and 4 bases at J, with 15 bases in the middle. Germline CDR1 and CDR2: MDHEN and SYDVKM. The DNA for the CDR3 is TGTGCCAGCAGTCTACCGACGAGGGGAGGAAACACCATATATTTT. This translates into CASSLPTRGGNTIYF.

This chain uses TRBV25-1 with TRBJ2-5; D not resolved. The CDR3 has 13 amino acids. V was pared by 8 bases and J by 5 bases, with 15 bases between. CDR1 and CDR2 from the germline V gene are MGHDK and SYGVNS. The CDR3 sequence: CASEMSVSETQYF. CDR3 sequence (DNA): TGTGCCAGCGAAATGTCGGTCTCGGAGACCCAGTACTTC.

The genes are TRBV29-1 and TRBJ2-1; 9 positions match TRBD1. This CDR3 has 14 amino acids. With 8 bases clipped from V and 3 bases from J, the junction kept 8 bases outside the gene matches. CDR1 and CDR2 (germline): SQVTM, ANQGSEA. For the CDR3, the DNA is TGCAGCTCCGGACAGGGGTCGGTCTACAATGAGCAGTTCTTC. This translates into CSSGQGSVYNEQFF.